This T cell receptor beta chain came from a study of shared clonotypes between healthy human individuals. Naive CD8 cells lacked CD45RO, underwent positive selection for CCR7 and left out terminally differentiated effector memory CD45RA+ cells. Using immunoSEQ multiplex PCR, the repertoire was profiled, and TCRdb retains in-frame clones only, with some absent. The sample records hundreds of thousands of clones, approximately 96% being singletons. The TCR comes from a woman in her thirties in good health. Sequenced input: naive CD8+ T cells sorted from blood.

CDR3: CASSGDRLAVNTEAFF. CDR3 nucleotide sequence: TGCGCCAGCAGCGGCGACAGGTTGGCGGTGAACACTGAAGCTTTCTTT. This chain joins TRBV5-1 and TRBJ1-1, with D possibly TRBD1 on 6 matching bases. V lost 4 bases to trimming and J lost 0 bases, with 16 bases between them. This CDR3 has 16 amino acids. Germline V gene lookup returns CDR1 SGHRS and CDR2 YFSETQ.